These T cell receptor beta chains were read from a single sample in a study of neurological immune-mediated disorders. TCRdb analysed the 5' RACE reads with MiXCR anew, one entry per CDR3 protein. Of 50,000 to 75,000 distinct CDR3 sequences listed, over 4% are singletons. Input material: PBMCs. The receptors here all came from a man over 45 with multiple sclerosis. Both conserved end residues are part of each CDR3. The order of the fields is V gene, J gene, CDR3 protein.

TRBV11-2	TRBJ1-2	CASSSKVNYGYTF
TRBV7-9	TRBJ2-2	CASSLVTSWDLRTGELFF
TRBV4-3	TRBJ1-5	CASSQEPGPLYSNQPQHF
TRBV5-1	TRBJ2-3	CASSVDRGRIDTQYF
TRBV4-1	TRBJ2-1	CASSLAGGRRDNEQFF
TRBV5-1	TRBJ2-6	CASSLSTSGANVLTF
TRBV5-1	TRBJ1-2	CASSLVEGYGGYTF
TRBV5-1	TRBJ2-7	CASSLTLGYEQYF
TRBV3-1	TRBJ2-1	CASSQRWRAGVYNEQFF
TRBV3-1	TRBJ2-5	CASSQDPRVGETQYF
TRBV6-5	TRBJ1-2	CASSSTRARWDYGYTF
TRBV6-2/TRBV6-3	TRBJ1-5	CASVRDNTNQPQHF
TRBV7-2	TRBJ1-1	CASSVDPLNTEAFF
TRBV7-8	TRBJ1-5	CASSLGGWRNQPQHF
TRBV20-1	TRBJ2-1	CSATTGMGDNEQFF
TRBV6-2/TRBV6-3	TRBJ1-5	CASSPNRGWGRSQPQHF
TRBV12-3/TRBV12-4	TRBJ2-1	CASSLGYNEQFF
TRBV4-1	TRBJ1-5	CASSQDGTVQPQHF
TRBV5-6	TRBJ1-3	CASSSRGTGNTIYF
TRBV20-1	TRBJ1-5	CSARDSGGNQPQHF
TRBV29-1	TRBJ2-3	CSVGRRGDDTQYF
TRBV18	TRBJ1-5	CASSQIQGAANQPQHF
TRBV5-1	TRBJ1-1	CASSLRGQEYTEAFF
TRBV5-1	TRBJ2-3	CASSLKTDTQYF
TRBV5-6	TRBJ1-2	CASSAGQGIRDGYTF
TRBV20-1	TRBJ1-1	CSASVTGSSAFF
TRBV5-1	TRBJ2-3	CASSLLAGGPRTTDTQYF
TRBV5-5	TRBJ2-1	CASSLPAASSYNEQFF
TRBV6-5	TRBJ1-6	CASSKARGNNSPLHF
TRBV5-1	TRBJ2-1	CASKWTPPNEQFF
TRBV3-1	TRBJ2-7	CASSQDTLRPAEQYF
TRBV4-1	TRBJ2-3	CASSQVGSRDTQYF
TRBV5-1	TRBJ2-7	CASSLIADSPYEQYF
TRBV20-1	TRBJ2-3	CSARRTGMTDTQYF
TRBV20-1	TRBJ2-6	CSAPGFSGANVLTF
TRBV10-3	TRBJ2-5	CATAPGQTEETQYF
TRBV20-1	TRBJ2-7	CSARGGFGTTYEQYF
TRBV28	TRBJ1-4	CASAYAPGKLFF
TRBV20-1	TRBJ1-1	CSAPRQGGSTEAFF
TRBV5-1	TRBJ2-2	CASSLVARNTGELFF
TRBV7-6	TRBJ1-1	CASSFLGAIMNTEAFF
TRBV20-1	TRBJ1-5	CSARAGIYSNQPQHF
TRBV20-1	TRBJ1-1	CSAKPGHEAFF
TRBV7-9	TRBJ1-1	CASRYRDTNTEAFF
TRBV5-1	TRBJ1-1	CASSLDLGVRTEAFF
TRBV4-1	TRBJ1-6	CASSQVVLGLGDNSPLHF
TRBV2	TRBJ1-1	CASREDVGTEAFF